The entry that follows covers one TCR beta chain sequence. Its antigen is undetermined. The CDR3 length is 14 residues. Germline-derived CDR1 and CDR2 are SGHAT and FQNNGV. Trimming removed 5 bases at V and 0 bases at J, with 7 bases between. TCRdb's copy holds only in-frame clones and misses some; the assay was immunoSEQ multiplex PCR. Of tens of thousands of clones listed, approximately 86% were seen once; the top ten hold around 3.6%. This entry is derived from a study of OX40 agonist ivuxolimab in advanced cancers. Study-level information: Past anti-PD-1, anti-PD-L1 or anti-CTLA-4 therapy was accepted, and roughly 40% had received some. General study results and limits: There was clonal expansion of CD4+ and CD8+ blood T cells by week 6 at 0.1 to 3.0 mg/kg. Among the nonresponders, some also had low normalized T-cell clonal expansion. CD8+ T cells (on average) carried more expanded clones than CD4+ T cells.

This chain connects TRBV11-2 to TRBJ1-4, with D hard to call. The sequence derives from an adult with an advanced solid tumor such as melanoma, head and neck, liver or kidney cancer. The sample was CD4+ or CD8+ T cells sorted from blood, taken in a trial of the OX40 agonist ivuxolimab. CDR3 in DNA: TGTGCCAGCAGCCCATATGCAACTAATGAAAAACTGTTTTTT. Its translation: CASSPYATNEKLFF.